The 22 T cell receptor beta chains in this list originate from one sample, sequenced in a study of a mutant IDH1 vaccine in newly diagnosed glioma. Time point indicated: week 47, end of study. Topical imiquimod accompanied each vaccine dose, which consisted of 300 ug of mutant IDH1 20-mer peptide. The data were produced by immunoSEQ multiplex PCR, yet TCRdb's version contains in-frame clones alone and is incomplete. The sample carries tens of thousands of clones, around 76% recorded once. These TCRs' antigens remain unknown. Sequencing was performed on PBMCs, taken from a glioma patient whose treatment included an IDH1 peptide vaccine. The receptors originated from a man aged 35 to 55 with glioma. Some clones in this sample may be carry-over from other donors' samples.

Here the CDR3 DNA reads TGTGCCAGCAGCCCGACTGGGGATACGCAGTATTTT. It is translated as CASSPTGDTQYF. The chain is built from TRBV7-2 and TRBJ2-3, with no clear D. The germline V and J ends were trimmed by 5 bases and 6 bases, with 9 bases remaining between them. The CDR3 spans 12 residues. CDR1 is SGHTA and CDR2 is FQGNSA in the germline V gene.

V usage is TRBV12-5 and J usage is TRBJ2-5; D unclear. The CDR3 contains 14 residues. V shed 6 bases and J shed 0 bases, with 11 bases lying between them. From germline, CDR1 is LGHNT and CDR2 FRNRAP. CDR3: CASGRQRNQETQYF. In DNA, the CDR3 is TGTGCTAGTGGACGCCAGAGAAACCAAGAGACCCAGTACTTC. The variable domain in full, with the rest retrieved from reference TRBV12-5 and TRBJ2-5, is DARVTQTPRHKVTEMGQEVTMRCQPILGHNTVFWYRQTMMQGLELLAYFRNRAPLDDSGMPKDRFSAEMPDATLATLKIQPSEPRDSAVYFCASGRQRNQETQYFGPGTRLLVL.

The rearrangement links TRBV30 to TRBJ1-1; 8 bases map to TRBD1. The germline V gene encodes CDR1 GTSNPN and CDR2 SVGIG (reference sequence). The CDR3 is 12 amino acids. Unmatched junction bases numbered 2, after V lost 7 bases and J lost 1 base. DNA of the CDR3: TGTGCCTTGGACAGGGAGAACACTGAAGCTTTCTTT. Translating it yields CALDRENTEAFF. The full variable domain, its missing parts supplied by reference TRBV30 and TRBJ1-1, is SQTIHQWPATLVQPVGSPLSLECTVEGTSNPNLYWYRQAAGRGLQLLFYSVGIGQISSEVPQNLSASRPQDRQFILSSKKLLLSDSGFYLCALDRENTEAFFGQGTRLTVV.

This clone appeared a single time. CDR3 loop: CASSYSIQQGGTEAFF. DNA for the CDR3: TGTGCCAGCAGTTACTCGATACAACAGGGTGGGACTGAAGCTTTCTTT. This chain joins TRBV6-6 and TRBJ1-1; D is perhaps TRBD1 (6 bases). Trimming cost V 0 bases and J 5 bases, with 16 bases left between them. Germline V CDR1 and CDR2: MNHNY, SVGAGI (reference sequence). The CDR3 has 16 residues.

There are a few counts of this clone. The chain combines TRBV30 with TRBJ1-2; D is possibly TRBD1 (6 bases). This CDR3 has 13 amino acids. Per germline, CDR1 GTSNPN and CDR2 SVGIG (reference sequence). V lost 2 bases, J lost 4 bases, and 11 bases lay in between. Here the CDR3 DNA reads TGTGCCTGGAGTTTCGGCAGGGGCTATGGCTACACCTTC. Translation gives CAWSFGRGYGYTF.

This clone has more than one count but fewer than ten. The rearrangement joins TRBV2 to TRBJ2-7; tentative D call: TRBD1 (5 bases). Between the trimmed V and J ends, which lost 6 bases and 7 bases, there was a span of 19 bases. The CDR3 has 14 amino acids. Germline V gene lookup returns CDR1 SNHLY and CDR2 FYNNEI. The CDR3 protein is CASRDVGATWEQYF. Here the CDR3 DNA reads TGTGCCAGCAGGGATGTAGGGGCAACTTGGGAGCAGTACTTC.

This clone was detected only once. CDR3 loop: CASSLGWAQETQYF. The DNA of the CDR3 is TGTGCCAGCAGCTTAGGGTGGGCCCAAGAGACCCAGTACTTC. This chain uses TRBV7-2 with TRBJ2-5; no clear D. Per germline, CDR1 SGHTA and CDR2 FQGNSA. Trimming took 1 base from V and 1 from J, leaving 7 bases between them. The CDR3 runs to 14 residues.

This clone was detected only once. The genes are TRBV6-5 and TRBJ2-5; 7 nucleotides agree with TRBD1. CDR1 is MNHEY, CDR2 SVGAGI, per germline. V was clipped by 7 bases and J by 4 bases; unmatched bases: 12. This CDR3 comprises 15 residues. The CDR3 region is CASIRTLRGRETQYF. CDR3 in DNA: TGTGCCAGCATCCGCACCCTCAGGGGGAGAGAGACCCAGTACTTC.

V and J are TRBV19 and TRBJ1-1; D perhaps matches TRBD1 (5 bases). V was shortened by 3 bases and J by 3 bases, with 14 bases between the two germline ends. The CDR3 has 15 residues. Germline CDR1 LNHDA, CDR2 SQIVND (reference sequence). CDR3 nucleotide sequence: TGTGCCAGTAGTATGAGGGGTTGGGGATACACTGAAGCTTTCTTT. Translating it yields CASSMRGWGYTEAFF.

CDR3 bases: TGTGCCAGCAGCGAACACCCGTCGGGGGACACTGAAGCTTTCTTT. Translated: CASSEHPSGDTEAFF. The chain uses TRBV6-4 and TRBJ1-1; D possibly corresponds to TRBD1 (5 bases). Germline CDR1 and CDR2: MRHNA and SNTAGT. Between the trimmed V and J ends, which lost 6 bases and 3 bases, there was a span of 17 bases. CDR3 length equals 15 residues.

The chain combines TRBV7-8 with TRBJ2-7; D gene ambiguous. The CDR3 runs to 12 residues. Germline CDR1 SGHVS, CDR2 FQNEAQ. The V and J ends lost 4 bases and 2 bases respectively, with 6 bases between them. Written as DNA, the CDR3 is TGTGCCAGCAGCTATGGGACCTACGAGCAGTACTTC. The encoded protein is CASSYGTYEQYF.

J is TRBJ2-3 and V is TRBV6-4; 7 positions match TRBD2. The germline gives CDR1 MRHNA, CDR2 SNTAGT. Trimming removed 2 bases from V and 0 bases from J; junction bases left unmatched: 2. The CDR3 covers 15 residues. CDR3 protein: CASSDVGGSTDTQYF. Here the CDR3 DNA reads TGTGCCAGCAGTGACGTGGGGGGGAGCACAGATACGCAGTATTTT.

The chain combines TRBV21-1 with TRBJ2-5; TRBD1, the D gene given by the table, was not confirmed from the DNA. TRBV21-1 is a recognized pseudogene. There are 15 residues in the CDR3. DNA of the CDR3: TGTGCCAGCAGCAAAGTCGGACAGCTACAAGAGACCCAGTACTTC. It is translated as CASSKVGQLQETQYF.

The V call is TRBV30, the J call TRBJ2-7; 12 bases fit TRBD2. The CDR3 consists of 15 residues. V lost 7 bases to trimming and J lost 6 bases; unmatched junction nucleotides: 13. The germline V gene has CDR1 GTSNPN and CDR2 SVGIG (reference sequence). CDR3 DNA sequence: TGTGCCTTTGCGCCCCTAGCGGGGGGGCTCTCCGAGCAGTACTTC. Protein product: CAFAPLAGGLSEQYF.

This clone is termed medium-sized. The V call is TRBV3-1 (or the pseudogene TRBV3-2), the J call TRBJ1-1; D is uncertain. This CDR3 has 8 residues. Germline loops: CDR1 LGHDT, CDR2 YNNKEL (reference sequence). This CDR3 is CCGPPAFF. CDR3 DNA: TGTTGTGGGCCGCCAGCTTTCTTT.

The chain employs TRBV6-5 and TRBJ1-1; tentatively, D is TRBD1 (6 bases). The CDR3 is 14 amino acids. V was shortened by 2 bases and J by 5 bases, with 12 bases between the two germline ends. Germline-derived CDR1 and CDR2 are MNHEY and SVGAGI. The CDR3 DNA reads TGTGCCAGCAGTTACAGGGGGTTGGTAACTGAAGCTTTCTTT. This sequence encodes CASSYRGLVTEAFF.

The genes are TRBV6-1 and TRBJ1-1, with D possibly matching TRBD1 (5 bases). The germline V and J ends were trimmed by 8 bases and 2 bases, with 12 bases remaining between them. The CDR3 loop spans 13 amino acids. Germline loops: CDR1 MNHNS, CDR2 SASEGT. The CDR3: CASQWRGNTEAFF. DNA of the CDR3: TGTGCCAGCCAGTGGAGGGGTAACACTGAAGCTTTCTTT.

V gene TRBV2 combines with J gene TRBJ2-3; no definite D call. This CDR3 comprises 13 residues. V was shortened by 8 bases and J by 2 bases, with 11 bases between the two germline ends. Germline V gene lookup returns CDR1 SNHLY and CDR2 FYNNEI. The CDR3 region has the DNA TGTGCCAGCCACCTGGCTGACACAGATACGCAGTATTTT. Translating gives CASHLADTDTQYF.

This clone appeared a single time. The genes are TRBV4-3 and TRBJ2-3, with D uncertain. Trimming pared 0 bases from V and 2 bases from J, leaving 18 bases between. The CDR3 length is 18 residues. The germline gives CDR1 LGHNA, CDR2 YSLEER. The CDR3 nucleotides are TGCGCCAGCAGCCAAGATAATGGCCAGCAGGATTTCACAGATACGCAGTATTTT. Its translation is CASSQDNGQQDFTDTQYF.

V is TRBV6-6 and J is TRBJ1-1; the match to TRBD1 covers 7 bases. The CDR3 spans 15 residues. Germline V gene lookup returns CDR1 MNHNY and CDR2 SVGAGI (reference sequence). The J segment lost 4 bases and the V segment lost 6 bases, leaving 11 bases of the junction unmatched. The CDR3 loop reads CASRTKGAGGTEAFF. CDR3 in DNA: TGTGCCAGCAGAACCAAGGGGGCCGGGGGCACTGAAGCTTTCTTT.

This chain uses TRBV2 with TRBJ1-1; 9 bases line up with TRBD1. The V gene's germline CDR1 is SNHLY and CDR2 FYNNEI. The CDR3 totals 15 residues. Trimming removed 4 bases from V and 2 bases from J; junction bases left unmatched: 5. CDR3 protein: CASSVEGQGNTEAFF. The CDR3 DNA is TGTGCCAGCAGTGTTGAGGGACAGGGTAACACTGAAGCTTTCTTT.

This clone has just one count. The rearrangement joins TRBV5-1 to TRBJ2-3; TRBD2 aligns across 7 bases. Looked up from germline, CDR1 is SGHRS and CDR2 is YFSETQ. The CDR3 has 16 amino acids. With V trimmed by 4 bases and J by 3 bases, 11 bases remained unmatched. This chain's CDR3 is CASSLRTGLGTDTQYF. The CDR3 nucleotides are TGCGCCAGCAGCCTAAGGACCGGACTAGGGACAGATACGCAGTATTTT.